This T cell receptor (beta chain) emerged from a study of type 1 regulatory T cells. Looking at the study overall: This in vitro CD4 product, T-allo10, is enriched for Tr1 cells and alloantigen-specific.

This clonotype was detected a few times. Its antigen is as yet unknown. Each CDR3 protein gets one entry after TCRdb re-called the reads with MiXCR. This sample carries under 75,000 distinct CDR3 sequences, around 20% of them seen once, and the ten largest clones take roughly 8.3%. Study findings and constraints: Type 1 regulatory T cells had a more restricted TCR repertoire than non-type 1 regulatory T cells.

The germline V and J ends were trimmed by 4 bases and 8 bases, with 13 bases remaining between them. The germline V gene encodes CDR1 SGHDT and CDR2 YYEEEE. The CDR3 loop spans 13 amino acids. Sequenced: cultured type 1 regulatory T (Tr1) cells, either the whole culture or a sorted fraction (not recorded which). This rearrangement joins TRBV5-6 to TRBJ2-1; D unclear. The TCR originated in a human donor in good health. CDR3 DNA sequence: TGTGCCAGCAGCCGAAACTACAGAGATGAGCAGTTCTTC. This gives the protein CASSRNYRDEQFF. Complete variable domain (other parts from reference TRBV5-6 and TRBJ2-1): DAGVTQSPTHLIKTRGQQVTLRCSPKSGHDTVSWYQQALGQGPQFIFQYYEEEERQRGNFPDRFSGHQFPNYSSELNVNALLLGDSALYLCASSRNYRDEQFFGPGTRLTVL.